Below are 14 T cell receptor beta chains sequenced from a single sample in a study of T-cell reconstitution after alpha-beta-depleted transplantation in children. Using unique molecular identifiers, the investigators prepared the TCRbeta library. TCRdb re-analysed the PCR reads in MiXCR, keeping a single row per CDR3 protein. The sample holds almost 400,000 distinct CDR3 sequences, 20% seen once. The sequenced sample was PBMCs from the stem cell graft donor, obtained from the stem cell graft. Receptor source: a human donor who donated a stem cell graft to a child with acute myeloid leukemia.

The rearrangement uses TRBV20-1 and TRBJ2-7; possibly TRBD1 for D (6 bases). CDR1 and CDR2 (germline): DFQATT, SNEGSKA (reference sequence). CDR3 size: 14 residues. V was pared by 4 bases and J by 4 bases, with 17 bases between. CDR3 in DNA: TGCAGTGCTATTTCAACTCACAGGGTTTACGAGCAGTACTTC. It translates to CSAISTHRVYEQYF.

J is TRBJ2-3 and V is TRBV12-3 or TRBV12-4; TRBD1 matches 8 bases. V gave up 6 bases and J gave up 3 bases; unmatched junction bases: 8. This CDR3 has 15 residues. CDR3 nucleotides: TGTGCCAGCAGCTTTACCGGGACAGGAACAGATACGCAGTATTTT. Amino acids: CASSFTGTGTDTQYF.

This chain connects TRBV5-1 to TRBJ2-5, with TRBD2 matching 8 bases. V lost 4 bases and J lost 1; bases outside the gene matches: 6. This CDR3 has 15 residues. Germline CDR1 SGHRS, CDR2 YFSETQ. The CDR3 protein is CASSGGLVFQETQYF. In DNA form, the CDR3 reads TGCGCCAGCAGCGGGGGACTAGTTTTCCAAGAGACCCAGTACTTC.

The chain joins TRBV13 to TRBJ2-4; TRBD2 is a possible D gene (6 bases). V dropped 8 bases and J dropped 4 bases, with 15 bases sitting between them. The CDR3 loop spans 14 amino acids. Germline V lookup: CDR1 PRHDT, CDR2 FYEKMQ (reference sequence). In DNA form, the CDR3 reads TGTGCCAGCGCCCCCGGGAGCTCAAAAAACATTCAGTACTTC. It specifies CASAPGSSKNIQYF.

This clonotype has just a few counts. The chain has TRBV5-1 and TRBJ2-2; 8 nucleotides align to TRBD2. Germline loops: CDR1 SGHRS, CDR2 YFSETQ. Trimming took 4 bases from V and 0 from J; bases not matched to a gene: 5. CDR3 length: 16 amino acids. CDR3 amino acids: CASSLISGANTGELFF. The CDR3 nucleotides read TGCGCCAGCAGCCTAATTAGCGGGGCGAACACCGGGGAGCTGTTTTTT. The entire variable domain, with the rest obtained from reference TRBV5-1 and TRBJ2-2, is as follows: KAGVTQTPRYLIKTRGQQVTLSCSPISGHRSVSWYQQTPGQGLQFLFEYFSETQRNKGNFPGRFSGRQFSNSRSEMNVSTLELGDSALYLCASSLISGANTGELFFGEGSRLTVL.

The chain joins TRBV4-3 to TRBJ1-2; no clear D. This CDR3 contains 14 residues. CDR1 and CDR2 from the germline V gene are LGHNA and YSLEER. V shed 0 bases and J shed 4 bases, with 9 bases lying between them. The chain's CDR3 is CASSQDQGSYGYTF. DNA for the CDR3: TGCGCCAGCAGCCAAGATCAAGGTTCCTATGGCTACACCTTC.

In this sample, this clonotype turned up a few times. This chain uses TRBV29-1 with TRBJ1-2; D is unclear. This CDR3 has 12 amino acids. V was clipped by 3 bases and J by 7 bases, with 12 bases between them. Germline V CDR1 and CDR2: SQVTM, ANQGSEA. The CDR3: CSVDGIQPGYTF. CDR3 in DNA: TGCAGCGTTGACGGGATACAGCCTGGCTACACCTTC.

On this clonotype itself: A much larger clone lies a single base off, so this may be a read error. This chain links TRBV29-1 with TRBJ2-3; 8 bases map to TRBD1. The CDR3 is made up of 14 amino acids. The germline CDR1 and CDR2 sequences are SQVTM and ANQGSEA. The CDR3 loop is CSVSGQGGTYTQYF. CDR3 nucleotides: TGCAGCGTTTCCGGACAGGGAGGCACATATACGCAGTATTTT.

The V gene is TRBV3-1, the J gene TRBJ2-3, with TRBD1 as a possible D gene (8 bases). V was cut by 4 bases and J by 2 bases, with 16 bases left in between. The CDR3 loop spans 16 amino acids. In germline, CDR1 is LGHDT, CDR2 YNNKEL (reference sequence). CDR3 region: CASSLVQGGLTDTQYF. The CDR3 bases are TGTGCCAGCAGCCTTGTACAGGGGGGGCTCACAGATACGCAGTATTTT.

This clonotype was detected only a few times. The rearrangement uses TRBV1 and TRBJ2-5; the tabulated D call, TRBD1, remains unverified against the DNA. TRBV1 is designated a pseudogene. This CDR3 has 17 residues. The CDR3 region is CTSSQGPPGQGKETQYF. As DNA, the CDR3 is TGCACCAGCAGCCAAGGACCACCGGGACAGGGGAAAGAGACCCAGTACTTC.

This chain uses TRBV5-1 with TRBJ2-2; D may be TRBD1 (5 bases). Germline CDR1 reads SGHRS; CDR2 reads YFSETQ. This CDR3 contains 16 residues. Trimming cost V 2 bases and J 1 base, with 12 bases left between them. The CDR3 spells CASSFVVQGNTGELFF. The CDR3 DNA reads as TGCGCCAGCAGCTTCGTCGTGCAGGGGAACACCGGGGAGCTGTTTTTT.

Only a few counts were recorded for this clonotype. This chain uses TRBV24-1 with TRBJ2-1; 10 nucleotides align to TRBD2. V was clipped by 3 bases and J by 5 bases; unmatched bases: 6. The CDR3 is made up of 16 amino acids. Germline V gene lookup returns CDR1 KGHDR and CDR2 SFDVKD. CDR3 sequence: CATSDPSGSRNNEQFF. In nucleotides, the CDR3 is TGTGCCACCAGTGATCCTAGCGGGAGCAGGAACAATGAGCAGTTCTTC.

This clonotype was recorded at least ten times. Here the CDR3 reads CASSSHQGNTEAFF. As DNA, the CDR3 is TGTGCCAGCAGTTCGCATCAGGGTAACACTGAAGCTTTCTTT. V and J are TRBV12-3 or TRBV12-4 and TRBJ1-1; TRBD1 might be the D (5 bases). The CDR3 is 14 amino acids. The V gene lost 4 bases and the J gene lost 2 bases, with 11 bases spanning the gap.

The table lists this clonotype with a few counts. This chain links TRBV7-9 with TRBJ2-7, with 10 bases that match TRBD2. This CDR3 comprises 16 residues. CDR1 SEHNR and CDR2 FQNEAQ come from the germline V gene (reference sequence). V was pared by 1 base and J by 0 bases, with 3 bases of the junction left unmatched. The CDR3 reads CASSLGTSGYSYEQYF. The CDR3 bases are TGTGCCAGCAGCTTAGGGACTAGCGGATACTCCTACGAGCAGTACTTC. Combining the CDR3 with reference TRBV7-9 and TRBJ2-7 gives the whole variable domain DTGVSQNPRHKITKRGQNVTFRCDPISEHNRLYWYRQTLGQGPEFLTYFQNEAQLEKSRLLSDRFSAERPKGSFSTLEIQRTEQGDSAMYLCASSLGTSGYSYEQYFGPGTRLTVT.